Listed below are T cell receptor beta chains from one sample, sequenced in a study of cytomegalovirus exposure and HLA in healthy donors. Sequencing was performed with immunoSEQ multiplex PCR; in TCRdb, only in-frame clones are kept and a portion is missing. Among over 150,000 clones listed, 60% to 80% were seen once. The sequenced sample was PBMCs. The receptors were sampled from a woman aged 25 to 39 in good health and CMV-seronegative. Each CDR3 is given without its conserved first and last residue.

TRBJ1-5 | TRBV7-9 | ASSRDSLSQPQH
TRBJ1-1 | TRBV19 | ASSIGPHGNTEAF
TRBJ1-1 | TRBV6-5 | ASSLDINTEAF
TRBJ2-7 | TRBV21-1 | ASSKRLGGLEREREQY
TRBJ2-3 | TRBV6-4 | ASSDGTDTDTQY
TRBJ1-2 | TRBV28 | ATLNYGYP
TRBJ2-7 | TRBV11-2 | ASSAGGQIVYEQY
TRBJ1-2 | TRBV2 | ASRGTGSGYGYT
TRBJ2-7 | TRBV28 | ASSLVRKTYEQY
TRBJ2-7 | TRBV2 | ASRPTGSYEQY